This is a list of T cell receptor beta chains from one sample in a study of cytomegalovirus exposure and HLA in healthy donors. Libraries were prepared by immunoSEQ multiplex PCR; TCRdb keeps only in-frame clonotypes and omits some of them. The table has approximately 190,000 clones, around 82% seen once. The sequenced sample was PBMCs. Source of these receptors: a boy aged 5-17 years in good health and CMV-seronegative. Each CDR3 is given with its conserved first and last residue. D genes are given only for firm matches. Rows give clone size only sometimes, using once, few, many, or a class for an expanded clone.

j_gene | d_gene | abundance | v_gene | CDR3aa | CDR3nt
TRBJ2-1 | TRBD2 | once | TRBV9 | CASSVELAGYNEQFF | TGTGCCAGCAGCGTAGAACTAGCGGGATACAATGAGCAGTTCTTC
TRBJ2-2 | - | - | TRBV7-3 | CASSLNPPRAGTGELFF | TGTGCCAGCAGCTTAAATCCCCCGAGGGCCGGGACCGGGGAGCTGTTTTTT
TRBJ2-2 | TRBD1 | - | TRBV7-2 | CASSHPDREVGELFF | TGTGCCAGCAGCCACCCTGACAGGGAAGTCGGGGAGCTGTTTTTT
TRBJ1-2 | TRBD1 | - | TRBV2 | CASSGPGQSLFYGYTF | TGTGCCAGCAGTGGGCCGGGACAGTCGCTGTTTTATGGCTACACCTTC
TRBJ2-2 | - | - | TRBV11-3 | CASSLAGTTGELFF | TGTGCCAGCAGCTTAGCGGGAACGACCGGGGAGCTGTTTTTT
TRBJ2-7 | TRBD1 | - | TRBV19 | CASSIRTGGHEQYF | TGTGCCAGTAGTATTCGGACAGGGGGCCACGAGCAGTACTTC
TRBJ2-1 | - | - | TRBV15 | CATSQDRGNAQFF | TGTGCCACCAGCCAAGATAGAGGGAATGCGCAGTTCTTC
TRBJ2-1 | TRBD2 | - | TRBV30 | CAWAPLAGGVYNEQFF | TGTGCCTGGGCCCCCCTAGCGGGGGGGGTTTACAATGAGCAGTTCTTC
TRBJ2-3 | TRBD1 | - | TRBV5-6 | CASSLLGQNTDTQYF | TGTGCCAGCAGCTTGTTGGGACAGAACACAGATACGCAGTATTTT
TRBJ2-5 | - | - | TRBV15 | CATSRVKQKQETQYF | TGTGCCACCAGCAGAGTAAAACAGAAACAAGAGACCCAGTACTTC
TRBJ2-7 | - | - | TRBV7-2 | CASSLVVLYEQYF | TGTGCCAGCAGCTTAGTGGTCCTATACGAGCAGTACTTC
TRBJ2-3 | - | - | TRBV30 | CAWADTDTQYF | TGTGCCTGGGCGGACACAGATACGCAGTATTTT
TRBJ1-3 | - | - | TRBV9 | CASSEVAAWSSGNTIYF | TGTGCCAGCAGCGAGGTGGCGGCCTGGAGCTCTGGAAACACCATATATTTT
TRBJ1-2 | - | few | TRBV5-4 | CASSSTDNYGYTF | TGTGCCAGCAGCTCGACAGATAACTATGGCTACACCTTC
TRBJ2-7 | - | once | TRBV29-1 | CSGRGASYEQYF | TGCAGCGGTCGCGGAGCGTCTTACGAGCAGTACTTC
TRBJ2-7 | TRBD1 | - | TRBV5-1 | CASSSQGTYEQYF | TGCGCCAGCAGCTCACAGGGGACCTACGAGCAGTACTTC
TRBJ1-2 | - | - | TRBV7-9 | CSSSLDSPLYGYTF | TGTTCCAGCAGCTTAGACAGCCCACTCTATGGCTACACCTTC
TRBJ2-1 | - | - | TRBV14 | CASSHLTGGYNEQFF | TGTGCCAGCAGCCACCTGACAGGCGGTTACAATGAGCAGTTCTTC
TRBJ1-2 | - | once | TRBV11-2 | CASTQLSRSYGYTF | TGTGCCAGCACGCAGCTTTCTAGGAGCTATGGCTACACCTTC
TRBJ1-5 | TRBD1 | - | TRBV27 | CASSRDRVQPQHF | TGTGCCAGCAGCCGAGACAGGGTCCAGCCCCAGCATTTT
TRBJ2-3 | - | - | TRBV7-3 | CASSQGGLAGNTQYF | TGTGCCAGCAGCCAGGGGGGGTTAGCGGGGAATACGCAGTATTTT
TRBJ1-3 | - | once | TRBV28 | CASSPWRISGNTIYF | TGTGCCAGCAGTCCCTGGAGGATCTCTGGAAACACCATATATTTT
TRBJ1-1 | - | - | TRBV2 | CASSVGRTEAFF | TGTGCCAGCAGTGTCGGGAGAACTGAAGCTTTCTTT